What follows are 30 T cell receptor beta chains derived from one specimen sequenced in a study of blood T cell repertoires in COVID-19. TCRdb's copy holds only in-frame clones and misses some; the assay was immunoSEQ multiplex PCR. This sample has more than 350,000 clones; 89% occur once, and the top ten carry approximately 3%. The material sequenced was peripheral blood. Receptors originate from a woman younger than 45 with COVID-19, enrolled during active disease.

The rearrangement links TRBV20-1 to TRBJ2-2; 8 nucleotides agree with TRBD2. Germline V gene sequence: CDR1 DFQATT, CDR2 SNEGSKA (reference sequence). Germline trimming cut 3 bases from V and 6 bases from J; bases unmatched to any gene: 3. The CDR3 sequence is 13 residues long. The CDR3 DNA reads TGCAGTGCTAGTACGACTAGCGCCGGGGAGCTGTTTTTT. This encodes CSASTTSAGELFF.

In this sample, this clone turned up a few times. This rearrangement joins TRBV18 to TRBJ1-3, with 7 bases identical to TRBD1. Germline trimming cut 4 bases from V and 2 bases from J; bases unmatched to any gene: 8. The length of the CDR3 is 16 residues. CDR1 KGHSH and CDR2 LQKENI come from the germline V gene. The CDR3 DNA is TGTGCCAGCTCACAGCCAGGACAGGAGCCTGGAAACACCATATATTTT. Protein: CASSQPGQEPGNTIYF.

This chain uses TRBV27 with TRBJ1-6, with 9 bases identical to TRBD1. The CDR3 runs 19 residues. V shed 5 bases, J shed 9 bases, and the junction held 20 bases outside the gene matches. From germline, CDR1 is MNHEY and CDR2 SMNVEV (reference sequence). The CDR3 spells CASSPRAGTGPFGISPLHF. The CDR3 DNA sequence: TGTGCCAGCAGTCCCCGCGCCGGGACAGGGCCATTCGGGATTTCACCCCTCCACTTT.

The chain links TRBV4-3 to TRBJ2-3, with a weak D call TRBD2 (5 bases). Trimming cost V 0 bases and J 4 bases, with 17 bases left between them. The CDR3 has 17 amino acids. Germline CDR1 and CDR2: LGHNA and YSLEER. CDR3 DNA: TGCGCCAGCAGCCAAGATCGATTCGCGGGCAAGGCAGATACGCAGTATTTT. This sequence encodes CASSQDRFAGKADTQYF.

V usage is TRBV29-1 and J usage is TRBJ2-5, with 14 positions matching TRBD2. The junction had 8 bases not matched to a gene; V was cut back by 4 bases and J by 1 base. Germline V gene lookup returns CDR1 SQVTM and CDR2 ANQGSEA. The CDR3 totals 17 residues. The CDR3 sequence: CSVGQTGTSGSQETQYF. The CDR3 nucleotides are TGCAGCGTTGGACAAACCGGGACTAGCGGGAGCCAAGAGACCCAGTACTTC.

V and J are TRBV3-1 (or the pseudogene TRBV3-2) and TRBJ2-5; TRBD2 matches at 11 bases. This CDR3 is 17 amino acids long. The ends lost 4 bases at V and 5 bases at J; junction bases unmatched: 12. The V gene's germline CDR1 is LGHDT and CDR2 YNNKEL (reference sequence). The DNA of the CDR3 is TGTGCCAGCAGCCCCCAGACTAGCGGGGTGACGAGGGAGACCCAGTACTTC. Protein: CASSPQTSGVTRETQYF.

The chain is built from TRBV4-3 and TRBJ1-2; 7 nucleotides align to TRBD1. V shed 0 bases, J shed 8 bases, and the junction held 6 bases outside the gene matches. Germline V CDR1 and CDR2: LGHNA, YSLEER. The CDR3 covers 14 residues. As DNA, the CDR3 is TGCGCCAGCAGCCAAGATGGGGACAGTTGGGGCTACACCTTC. Translating gives CASSQDGDSWGYTF.

This sequence joins TRBV9 and TRBJ1-3; 7 bases line up with TRBD1. Germline-derived CDR1 and CDR2 are SGDLS and YYNGEE. The CDR3 has 16 residues. The trim removed 3 bases at V and 7 bases at J, leaving 13 bases unmatched. In DNA, the CDR3 is TGTGCCAGCAGCGCCGGGTACAGGGGCAAGGGTAACACCATATATTTT. Translating gives CASSAGYRGKGNTIYF.

V gene TRBV7-9 combines with J gene TRBJ1-5; D call uncertain. The V and J ends lost 5 bases and 5 bases respectively, with 7 bases between them. CDR3 length: 12 residues. Germline V CDR1 and CDR2: SEHNR, FQNEAQ (reference sequence). CDR3 nucleotide sequence: TGTGCCAGCAGCGCCCCGGATCAGCCCCAGCATTTT. Its translation is CASSAPDQPQHF.

The chain links TRBV9 to TRBJ2-2; 13 bases line up with TRBD2. Losses at the gene ends were 0 bases for V and 4 bases for J; bases not matched to a gene: 0. This CDR3 contains 16 residues. Germline CDR1 SGDLS, CDR2 YYNGEE. CDR3 amino acids: CASSVGTSGSTGELFF. DNA of the CDR3: TGTGCCAGCAGCGTAGGGACTAGCGGGAGCACCGGGGAGCTGTTTTTT.

J is TRBJ2-1 and V is TRBV6-5, with 9 positions matching TRBD2. Germline values: CDR1 MNHEY, CDR2 SVGAGI. CDR3 length equals 15 residues. Germline trimming cut 0 bases from V and 7 bases from J; bases unmatched to any gene: 4. CDR3 coding DNA: TGTGCCAGCAGTTACTCGGGACTAGCTTTGAATGAGCAGTTCTTC. Translating it yields CASSYSGLALNEQFF.

This chain links TRBV6-5 with TRBJ1-4; maybe TRBD1 (5 bases). CDR3 length: 12 amino acids. Germline CDR1 reads MNHEY; CDR2 reads SVGAGI. Trimming took off 9 bases at V and 14 bases at J, with 19 bases between the two ends. CDR3 bases: TGTGCCAGTCGAATCCGGGGGGGGGATCTGTTTTTT. Protein sequence: CASRIRGGDLFF.

The V and J genes are TRBV27 and TRBJ2-3; the D gene is possibly TRBD2 (6 bases). With 1 base removed from V and 4 bases from J, the gap between germline ends came to 9 bases. The V gene's germline CDR1 is MNHEY and CDR2 SMNVEV (reference sequence). This CDR3 spans 14 amino acids. The CDR3, as DNA: TGTGCCAGCAGTTTATTGACGGGGGCAGATACGCAGTATTTT. This gives the protein CASSLLTGADTQYF.

The rearrangement links TRBV28 to TRBJ2-4; 10 bases align to TRBD2. Germline V CDR1 and CDR2: MDHEN, SYDVKM. This CDR3 is built from 14 residues. V was clipped by 8 bases and J by 8 bases; unmatched bases: 9. The CDR3 protein is CASRGGLAQHIQYF. In nucleotides, the CDR3 is TGTGCCAGCCGTGGGGGACTAGCGCAACACATTCAGTACTTC.

The rearrangement uses TRBV18 and TRBJ1-6, with D possibly matching TRBD1 (6 bases). The CDR3 totals 18 residues. The V end was cut by 1 base, the J end by 6 bases, with 19 bases between. Germline V gives CDR1 KGHSH, CDR2 LQKENI. The CDR3, as DNA: TGTGCCAGCTCACCACAACCGAACCCGGGACACGTTAATTCACCCCTCCACTTT. Protein product: CASSPQPNPGHVNSPLHF.

The gene calls are TRBV6-2 or TRBV6-3 and TRBJ2-7; tentative D call: TRBD2 (5 bases). Trimming removed 2 bases at V and 5 bases at J, with 10 bases between. The CDR3 is made up of 13 amino acids. The germline V gene has CDR1 MNHEY and CDR2 SVGEGT. The CDR3 sequence: CASSYRGRDEQYF. The DNA for the CDR3 is TGTGCCAGCAGTTACCGAGGGCGGGACGAGCAGTACTTC.

The chain is built from TRBV2 and TRBJ2-7, with a tentative D call TRBD2 (6 bases). The CDR3 covers 14 residues. Trimming took off 7 bases at V and 1 base at J, with 14 bases between the two ends. Germline values: CDR1 SNHLY, CDR2 FYNNEI. CDR3 nucleotides: TGTGCCAGCAATCTGGGACTCGGGTCCTACGAGCAGTACGTC. This codes for CASNLGLGSYEQYV.

The chain uses TRBV30 and TRBJ1-6, with D perhaps TRBD1 (6 bases). The CDR3 runs 14 residues. V lost 0 bases and J 7 bases, leaving 10 bases between the germline ends. Germline CDR1 and CDR2: GTSNPN and SVGIG (reference sequence). CDR3 region: CAWSVHRENSPLHF. The CDR3 DNA sequence: TGTGCCTGGAGTGTACACAGGGAGAATTCACCCCTCCACTTT. The full variable domain, rest sourced from reference TRBV30 and TRBJ1-6, is SQTIHQWPATLVQPVGSPLSLECTVEGTSNPNLYWYRQAAGRGLQLLFYSVGIGQISSEVPQNLSASRPQDRQFILSSKKLLLSDSGFYLCAWSVHRENSPLHFGNGTRLTVT.

In its sample, this clone was seen once. This chain connects TRBV19 to TRBJ2-3; 12 bases are shared with TRBD1. Germline assignment: CDR1 LNHDA and CDR2 SQIVND (reference sequence). The CDR3 length is 16 residues. The junction had 5 bases not matched to a gene; V was cut back by 3 bases and J by 4 bases. This CDR3 is CASSIWGQGAPDTQYF. The DNA for the CDR3 is TGTGCCAGTAGTATTTGGGGACAGGGGGCCCCAGATACGCAGTATTTT.

The genes are TRBV7-9 and TRBJ2-5, with TRBD1 identical over 7 bases. V was clipped by 5 bases and J by 2 bases; unmatched bases: 8. This CDR3 is built from 15 residues. CDR1 SEHNR and CDR2 FQNEAQ come from the germline V gene (reference sequence). The CDR3 protein is CASSISGTDQETQYF. In DNA form, the CDR3 reads TGTGCCAGCAGCATATCCGGGACAGATCAAGAGACCCAGTACTTC.

This clone was recorded once. This chain uses TRBV5-4 with TRBJ1-4, with TRBD1 as a possible D gene (5 bases). The V gene lost 1 base and the J gene lost 0 bases, with 13 bases spanning the gap. The CDR3 spans 17 residues. Germline lookup yields CDR1 SGHNT and CDR2 YYREEE (reference sequence). In nucleotides, the CDR3 is TGTGCCAGCAGCTTGAGGGGCAGAGGAGCAACTAATGAAAAACTGTTTTTT. Its translation: CASSLRGRGATNEKLFF.

This clone was counted once. The chain recombines TRBV7-5 with TRBJ1-4; the table names TRBD1, a call not compared with the DNA. TRBV7-5 is a recognized pseudogene. The CDR3 runs to 16 residues. The CDR3 is CARSPSGTGGCEKLFF. The CDR3 DNA follows: TGTGCCAGAAGCCCTAGTGGGACAGGGGGGTGTGAAAAACTGTTTTTT.

The rearrangement links TRBV6-5 to TRBJ1-5; tentatively, D is TRBD1 (5 bases). CDR1 MNHEY and CDR2 SVGAGI come from the germline V gene. The CDR3 runs 14 residues. V was clipped by 1 base and J by 7 bases, with 11 bases between them. CDR3 coding DNA: TGTGCCAGCAGTTACTGGCAGGGCCAACAGCCCCAGCATTTT. Translated: CASSYWQGQQPQHF.

The J gene is TRBJ2-1, the V gene TRBV5-1; no reliable D call. CDR3 length equals 15 residues. The germline gives CDR1 SGHRS, CDR2 YFSETQ. V gave up 0 bases and J gave up 13 bases, with 20 bases separating them. In DNA, the CDR3 is TGCGCCAGCAGCTTGGCTGGCGGTTCCGACCCCCTACAGTTCTTC. This codes for CASSLAGGSDPLQFF.

The chain is built from TRBV11-3 and TRBJ2-2; D gene uncertain. The CDR3 loop spans 15 amino acids. Germline loops: CDR1 SGHNT, CDR2 YENEEA. The ends were cut back, 5 bases at V and 2 bases at J, with 12 bases in the middle. In DNA, the CDR3 is TGTGCCAGCAGCGGATCGGGTTCTAACACCGGGGAGCTGTTTTTT. As protein: CASSGSGSNTGELFF.

The chain couples TRBV19 to TRBJ1-1; D might be TRBD1 (5 bases). Trimming removed 1 base from V and 3 bases from J, with 15 bases in between. Germline V gene data show CDR1 as LNHDA and CDR2 as SQIVND (reference sequence). The CDR3 consists of 16 residues. The CDR3 region has the DNA TGTGCCAGTAGTATAGGTCAGGGCTCGGGGGACACTGAAGCTTTCTTT. Its protein is CASSIGQGSGDTEAFF. The whole variable domain, remainder taken from reference TRBV19 and TRBJ1-1, is DGGITQSPKYLFRKEGQNVTLSCEQNLNHDAMYWYRQDPGQGLRLIYYSQIVNDFQKGDIAEGYSVSREKKESFPLTVTSAQKNPTAFYLCASSIGQGSGDTEAFFGQGTRLTVV.

J is TRBJ2-3 and V is TRBV10-1; 8 bases align to TRBD1. With 2 bases clipped from V and 4 bases from J, the junction kept 5 bases outside the gene matches. Looked up from germline, CDR1 is WNHNN and CDR2 is SYGVQD (reference sequence). The CDR3 contains 15 residues. CDR3 protein: CASSEGTGEADTQYF. As DNA, the CDR3 is TGCGCCAGCAGTGAGGGGACAGGTGAAGCAGATACGCAGTATTTT.

The chain links TRBV6-5 to TRBJ1-3, with a weak D call TRBD1 (6 bases). Germline V gene data show CDR1 as MNHEY and CDR2 as SVGAGI. The CDR3 contains 16 residues. The V end lost 4 bases, the J end lost 0 bases, and 13 bases lay between the germline ends. The CDR3 DNA reads TGTGCCAGCAGTTTTCAGGGGCCCCCCTCTGGAAACACCATATATTTT. Amino acid sequence: CASSFQGPPSGNTIYF.

This chain uses TRBV10-3 with TRBJ1-2; TRBD1 might be the D (6 bases). The CDR3 is 15 residues long. Trimming left V 0 bases short and J 2 bases short, with 10 bases between. Germline-derived CDR1 and CDR2 are ENHRY and SYGVKD. CDR3 loop: CAISESGHRNYGYTF. The CDR3 DNA sequence: TGTGCCATCAGTGAGTCGGGACACCGGAACTATGGCTACACCTTC.

CDR3 sequence (DNA): TGTGCCAGCAGTTATAGTTGGGAGCAGTACTTC. It is translated as CASSYSWEQYF. The genes are TRBV6-5 and TRBJ2-7; D gene unclear. Per germline, CDR1 MNHEY and CDR2 SVGAGI. CDR3 length: 11 amino acids. The V and J ends lost 3 bases and 7 bases respectively, with 7 bases between them.